Listed here are 26 T cell receptor beta chains from one sample, sequenced in a study of T-cell memory formation after mild COVID-19. TCRdb independently ran MiXCR on the 5' RACE reads; one entry per CDR3 protein. The data hold approximately 300,000 distinct CDR3 sequences, with approximately 8.4% observed a single time. The source material was PBMCs or a T cell subset sorted from them (not recorded which). All receptors derive from a man between 18 and 35 years old who had mild COVID-19 (a few samples of this study predate the infection). Cell type and time point are not known.

The chain joins TRBV7-2 to TRBJ2-5; a weak D match, TRBD1 (5 bases). CDR3 length: 14 amino acids. Germline V gene lookup returns CDR1 SGHTA and CDR2 FQGNSA. Trimming left V 5 bases short and J 7 bases short, with 17 bases between. CDR3 in amino acids: CASSPETVPGTQYF. Written as DNA, the CDR3 is TGTGCCAGCAGCCCGGAGACAGTGCCCGGGACCCAGTACTTC.

This clonotype was counted only a few times. The rearrangement links TRBV14 to TRBJ2-3; possibly TRBD1 for D (6 bases). The CDR3 is 15 residues long. Deletions cut 0 bases from V and 4 bases from J, with 11 bases between. Per germline, CDR1 SGHDN and CDR2 FVKESK. The CDR3 loop reads CASSQEWTVPDTQYF. The CDR3 bases are TGTGCCAGCAGCCAAGAGTGGACAGTCCCAGATACGCAGTATTTT.

This clonotype was detected only a few times. The chain links TRBV20-1 to TRBJ1-1; no reliable D call. The CDR3 has 13 residues. Germline V gene data show CDR1 as DFQATT and CDR2 as SNEGSKA (reference sequence). V dropped 6 bases and J dropped 2 bases, with 13 bases sitting between them. CDR3 DNA: TGCAGTGCAAAGGCGGACTGCAACACTGAAGCTTTCTTT. Amino acids: CSAKADCNTEAFF.

This clonotype was detected only a few times. The chain couples TRBV6-6 to TRBJ2-6, with TRBD1 as a possible D gene (6 bases). The V gene lost 7 bases and the J gene lost 0 bases, with 16 bases spanning the gap. Germline V lookup: CDR1 MNHNY, CDR2 SVGAGI (reference sequence). The CDR3 consists of 17 residues. The CDR3 here is CASTQRAGASGANVLTF. In DNA form, the CDR3 reads TGTGCCAGCACCCAGAGGGCAGGGGCCTCTGGGGCCAACGTCCTGACTTTC.

The V and J genes are TRBV18 and TRBJ2-3; D is uncertain. The V end lost 6 bases, the J end lost 5 bases, and 24 bases lay between the germline ends. The CDR3 runs 17 residues. Germline CDR1 KGHSH, CDR2 LQKENI. The CDR3 spells CASSLLSGMLVRDTQYF. The CDR3 nucleotides read TGTGCCAGCTCCCTACTATCTGGAATGTTGGTTCGAGATACGCAGTATTTT.

This clonotype was observed at least ten times. The CDR3 loop reads CATGGNTDTQYF. CDR3 coding DNA: TGTGCCACCGGCGGGAACACAGATACGCAGTATTTT. V is TRBV24-1 and J is TRBJ2-3, with D perhaps matching TRBD2 (6 bases). CDR3 length: 12 amino acids. Trimming removed 9 bases from V and 2 bases from J, with 8 bases in between. Germline V lookup: CDR1 KGHDR, CDR2 SFDVKD.

V and J are TRBV20-1 and TRBJ2-3; 13 bases line up with TRBD2. Germline values: CDR1 DFQATT, CDR2 SNEGSKA (reference sequence). The V gene end was trimmed by 1 base and the J gene end by 4 bases; junction bases not matched to a gene: 5. This CDR3 comprises 16 residues. CDR3 in amino acids: CSARGITSGGADTQYF. The CDR3 region has the DNA TGCAGTGCTAGAGGCATAACTAGCGGGGGGGCAGATACGCAGTATTTT.

This clonotype showed up just a few times. The CDR3 region has the DNA TGTGCCAGCAGCTTTTCGGGGGGAGAGACCCAGTACTTC. Amino acid sequence: CASSFSGGETQYF. This rearrangement joins TRBV11-2 to TRBJ2-5; 7 nucleotides align to TRBD2. This CDR3 comprises 13 residues. Germline V lookup: CDR1 SGHAT, CDR2 FQNNGV. V dropped 3 bases and J dropped 4; count of bases not matched to a gene: 2.

This clonotype was detected a few times. This CDR3 is CASSYDQGYQPQHF. The DNA for the CDR3 is TGTGCCAGCAGTTACGATCAGGGATACCAGCCCCAGCATTTT. The chain uses TRBV6-5 and TRBJ1-5; tentative D call: TRBD1 (5 bases). The V end was cut by 2 bases, the J end by 7 bases, with 12 bases between. This CDR3 has 14 amino acids. Germline values: CDR1 MNHEY, CDR2 SVGAGI.

This chain uses TRBV20-1 with TRBJ2-3, with D unresolved. The germline V gene encodes CDR1 DFQATT and CDR2 SNEGSKA (reference sequence). Trimming took 0 bases from V and 2 from J, leaving 12 bases between them. The CDR3 length is 15 residues. The CDR3 loop reads CSARDAQDHTDTQYF. CDR3 sequence (DNA): TGCAGTGCTAGAGATGCGCAGGACCACACAGATACGCAGTATTTT.

The CDR3 sequence: CASSFKGPSYEQYF. CDR3 DNA: TGCGCCAGCAGCTTTAAGGGTCCTTCCTACGAGCAGTACTTC. The chain links TRBV5-1 to TRBJ2-7; the D is unclear. V was trimmed by 2 bases and J by 1 base, leaving 10 bases between them. Looked up from germline, CDR1 is SGHRS and CDR2 is YFSETQ. This CDR3 comprises 14 residues.

The rearrangement uses TRBV6-5 and TRBJ1-3; the D is unclear. CDR3 length: 15 residues. The germline CDR1 and CDR2 sequences are MNHEY and SVGAGI. The V end lost 0 bases, the J end lost 1 base, and 7 bases lay between the germline ends. The DNA for the CDR3 is TGTGCCAGCAGTTACTCGATGGCATCTGGAAACACCATATATTTT. Protein sequence: CASSYSMASGNTIYF.

This clonotype has at least ten counts. The V and J genes are TRBV5-1 and TRBJ2-5; 7 bases map to TRBD2. The J segment lost 0 bases and the V segment lost 2 bases, leaving 1 base of the junction unmatched. The CDR3 is 14 residues long. CDR1 and CDR2 (germline): SGHRS, YFSETQ. The CDR3 is CASSFGGYQETQYF. DNA of the CDR3: TGCGCCAGCAGCTTCGGGGGGTACCAAGAGACCCAGTACTTC. The full variable domain, rest sourced from reference TRBV5-1 and TRBJ2-5, is KAGVTQTPRYLIKTRGQQVTLSCSPISGHRSVSWYQQTPGQGLQFLFEYFSETQRNKGNFPGRFSGRQFSNSRSEMNVSTLELGDSALYLCASSFGGYQETQYFGPGTRLLVL.

The sample holds many counts of this clonotype. The chain couples TRBV20-1 to TRBJ2-5; TRBD1 is a possible D gene (5 bases). Germline assignment: CDR1 DFQATT and CDR2 SNEGSKA (reference sequence). V was pared by 0 bases and J by 4 bases, with 9 bases between. There are 13 residues in the CDR3. The CDR3 protein is CSARDSDTETQYF. The DNA of the CDR3 is TGCAGTGCTAGAGACTCGGACACAGAGACCCAGTACTTC.

V gene TRBV7-9 combines with J gene TRBJ1-3; a weak D match, TRBD1 (5 bases). The CDR3 has 17 residues. Germline V CDR1 and CDR2: SEHNR, FQNEAQ (reference sequence). The ends were cut back, 4 bases at V and 0 bases at J, with 16 bases in the middle. CDR3 nucleotide sequence: TGTGCCAGCAGCTCGCCCTCCAGGGCTTACTCTGGAAACACCATATATTTT. Its protein is CASSSPSRAYSGNTIYF.

The CDR3 DNA sequence: TGTGCCAGCAGCGTAGATTTGGGGACCTACGAGCAGTACTTC. Its translation: CASSVDLGTYEQYF. The chain combines TRBV9 with TRBJ2-7; D remains unclear. The length of the CDR3 is 14 residues. CDR1 and CDR2 (germline): SGDLS, YYNGEE. V dropped 0 bases and J dropped 2 bases, with 9 bases sitting between them.

At least ten counts were recorded for this clonotype. The V call is TRBV3-1, the J call TRBJ2-5; 8 bases align to TRBD2. After removal of 4 bases from V and 5 bases from J, the junction contained 3 bases not matched to a gene. Germline lookup yields CDR1 LGHDT and CDR2 YNNKEL (reference sequence). The CDR3 extends over 13 amino acids. Here the CDR3 DNA reads TGTGCCAGCAGCCTTCGACTAGCGGAGACCCAGTACTTC. Its translation is CASSLRLAETQYF.

Concerning this clonotype: This CDR3 fails to terminate in the conserved phenylalanine or tryptophan, so it likely reflects a read error. The DNA is left out, because the CDR3 cannot be placed on it with certainty; the CDR3 is given as TCRdb lists it. V is TRBV24-1 and J is TRBJ1-1. The CDR3 comprises 8 residues, both ends counted. Germline V gives CDR1 KGHDR, CDR2 SFDVKD. CDR3 region: CATSDFSP.

This clonotype was seen repeatedly, ten times or more. V usage is TRBV4-1 and J usage is TRBJ1-4, with D perhaps TRBD1 (5 bases). Trimming pared 0 bases from V and 3 bases from J, leaving 11 bases between. Germline V gene sequence: CDR1 MGHRA, CDR2 YSYEKL. CDR3 length: 16 amino acids. DNA of the CDR3: TGCGCCAGCAGCCAAGATTCTGACAGCCCTAATGAAAAACTGTTTTTT. Encoded protein: CASSQDSDSPNEKLFF.

The gene calls are TRBV2 and TRBJ2-2; possibly TRBD1 for D (5 bases). Germline V lookup: CDR1 SNHLY, CDR2 FYNNEI. The CDR3 runs 13 residues. The V end was cut by 10 bases, the J end by 1 base, with 10 bases between. CDR3: CATRTGNTGELFF. CDR3 sequence (DNA): TGTGCCACTCGCACAGGGAACACCGGGGAGCTGTTTTTT. Full variable domain (remainder filled in from reference TRBV2 and TRBJ2-2): EPEVTQTPSHQVTQMGQEVILRCVPISNHLYFYWYRQILGQKVEFLVSFYNNEISEKSEIFDDQFSVERPDGSNFTLKIRSTKLEDSAMYFCATRTGNTGELFFGEGSRLTVL.

This clonotype was counted ten times or more. The rearrangement links TRBV5-1 to TRBJ2-2; D perhaps matches TRBD2 (6 bases). CDR1 and CDR2 from the germline V gene are SGHRS and YFSETQ. V lost 0 bases and J 7 bases, leaving 10 bases between the germline ends. The CDR3 has 14 residues. In DNA, the CDR3 is TGCGCCAGCAGCTTGGACGGGGGAGGCGGGGAGCTGTTTTTT. Its protein is CASSLDGGGGELFF.

This clonotype came up a few times. The V gene is TRBV28, the J gene TRBJ2-7, with D hard to call. Trimming cost V 3 bases and J 0 bases, with 9 bases left between them. The CDR3 consists of 14 residues. The V gene's germline CDR1 is MDHEN and CDR2 SYDVKM. The CDR3 here is CASSLISSSYEQYV. In DNA, the CDR3 is TGTGCCAGCAGTTTGATTTCTAGCTCCTACGAGCAGTACGTC.

The chain joins TRBV15 to TRBJ1-4; 7 positions agree with TRBD1. V was pared by 4 bases and J by 8 bases, with 7 bases of the junction left unmatched. The CDR3 length is 14 residues. CDR1 and CDR2 from the germline V gene are LNHNV and YYDKDF (reference sequence). The CDR3 nucleotides read TGTGCCACCAGCAAAGACAGGGTCGACGAAAAACTGTTTTTT. The encoded protein is CATSKDRVDEKLFF.

This clonotype turned up a few times. J is TRBJ2-5 and V is TRBV12-3 or TRBV12-4; 13 nucleotides agree with TRBD2. J lost 5 bases, V lost 7 bases, and 1 base had no gene match. The CDR3 extends over 13 amino acids. The CDR3 sequence: CASKTSGGETQYF. The CDR3 DNA sequence: TGTGCCAGCAAGACTAGCGGGGGGGAGACCCAGTACTTC.

V and J are TRBV5-8 and TRBJ2-7; 7 nucleotides match TRBD1. With 4 bases clipped from V and 6 bases from J, the junction kept 7 bases outside the gene matches. The CDR3 totals 13 residues. CDR1 and CDR2 (germline): SGHTS, YDEGEE. This chain's CDR3 is CASSITQGIEQYF. CDR3 DNA: TGTGCCAGCAGCATAACACAGGGGATCGAGCAGTACTTC. Variable domain in full (rest from reference TRBV5-8 and TRBJ2-7): EAGVTQSPTHLIKTRGQQATLRCSPISGHTSVYWYQQALGLGLQFLLWYDEGEERNRGNFPPRFSGRQFPNYSSELNVNALELEDSALYLCASSITQGIEQYFGPGTRLTVT.

This clonotype was counted at least ten times. This chain connects TRBV15 to TRBJ2-5, with TRBD2 matching 9 bases. The V segment lost 1 base and the J segment 4 bases; nucleotides outside the gene matches: 7. The length of the CDR3 is 16 residues. From germline, CDR1 is LNHNV and CDR2 YYDKDF (reference sequence). Written as DNA, the CDR3 is TGTGCCACCAGCAGAGGGGGAGCGGGGGGATCAGAGACCCAGTACTTC. Its protein is CATSRGGAGGSETQYF. Full variable domain (rest looked up from reference TRBV15 and TRBJ2-5): DAMVIQNPRYQVTQFGKPVTLSCSQTLNHNVMYWYQQKSSQAPKLLFHYYDKDFNNEADTPDNFQSRRPNTSFCFLDIRSPGLGDTAMYLCATSRGGAGGSETQYFGPGTRLLVL.